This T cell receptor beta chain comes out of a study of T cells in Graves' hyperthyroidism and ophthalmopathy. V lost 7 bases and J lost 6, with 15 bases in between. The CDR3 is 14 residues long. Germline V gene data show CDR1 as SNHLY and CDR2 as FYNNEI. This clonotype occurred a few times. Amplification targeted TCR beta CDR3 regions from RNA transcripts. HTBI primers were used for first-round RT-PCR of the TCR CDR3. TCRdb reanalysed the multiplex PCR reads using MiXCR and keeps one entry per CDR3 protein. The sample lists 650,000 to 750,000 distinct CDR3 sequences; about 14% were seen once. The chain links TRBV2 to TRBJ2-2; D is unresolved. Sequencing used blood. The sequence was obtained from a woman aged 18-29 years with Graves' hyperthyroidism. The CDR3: CASTRTVGAGELFF. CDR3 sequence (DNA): TGTGCCAGCACCCGCACCGTGGGTGCCGGGGAGCTGTTTTTT.